This TCR beta chain derives from a study of identical twins. After template switching added a universal primer site, the resulting cDNA carried unique molecular identifiers. TCRdb reanalysed the 5' RACE reads using MiXCR and keeps one entry per CDR3 protein. The sample yields around 500,000 distinct CDR3 sequences, 14% seen once. The V and J ends lost 1 base and 4 bases respectively, with 10 bases between them. This CDR3 contains 14 residues. Germline-derived CDR1 and CDR2 are SNHLY and FYNNEI. The same data also went into a second study, on yellow fever vaccine responses in identical twins.

The receptor was isolated from a woman younger than 35 in good health. Material for sequencing was CD4+ T cells sorted from blood. The chain couples TRBV2 to TRBJ1-1, with no clear D. In nucleotides, the CDR3 is TGTGCCAGCAGTGAAGTTGGGATGGGCACTGAAGCTTTCTTT. It codes for CASSEVGMGTEAFF.